This T cell receptor beta chain was identified during a study of monozygotic twins with inflammatory bowel disease. Concerning this clonotype: The target antigen is unknown.

TCR libraries were prepared from roughly 3,500 ng total RNA each. UMIs incorporating a 6-nucleotide sample barcode were appended by means of template switching. TCRdb derives one entry per CDR3 protein from the 5' RACE reads, leaving out DNA. This sample contains about 160,000 distinct CDR3 sequences. General study points: Differing T cell subtypes remained indistinguishable. For repertoire similarity, concordant twins did not differ from discordant twins, possibly because power was limited.

The CDR3 consists of 14 residues. Per the germline V gene, CDR1 is SGHRS and CDR2 is YFSETQ. The rearrangement joins TRBV5-1 to TRBJ2-5. The source of this sequence is a human donor with ulcerative colitis or Crohn's disease, or a healthy co-twin of an affected twin (not recorded which). Material: blood. CDR3 protein: CASSLDGTQETQYF.